This T cell receptor beta chain was recovered during a study of T cell responses to AZD1222 COVID-19 vaccine (dated by TCRdb to the early 2020s). In the study overall: TCR sequencing was performed for approximately 240 trial participants, of whom 200 to 220 were given two doses of AZD1222 and around 25 were given two doses of MenACWY control vaccine. Trial participants were enrolled by age into 18-55, 56-69 and 70-plus year subgroups, with roughly 150, 30 and 60 TCR-sequenced participants respectively. Overall study results and their limits: CD4 TCRs associated with the vaccine covered the entire spike protein, and the dominant responses were in regions 160-218 and 743-854. Conclusions about previously exposed vaccinees are limited because only five to seven AZD1222 recipients were SARS-CoV-2 seropositive at baseline. No day 14 peak-response samples were available, so repertoires were characterized only after the peak T cell response. Reportedly, almost half of the unique spike-specific TCRs recognized epitopes lying outside the regions that are mutated in the B.1.351 and B.1.1.7 variants. In the small 56-69-year group, the increase in depth fell short of significance, most likely because of low power. Most participants were white British and females outnumbered males, and the authors suggested that clonal diversity may have been underestimated. After two AZD1222 doses, both the breadth and the depth of spike-specific TCRs were significantly higher than at day 0 and than in MenACWY recipients.

Via the germline V gene, CDR1 is MNHEY and CDR2 SVGAGI. The CDR3 covers 15 residues, taking in both the cysteine and the phenylalanine. Only the CDR3 part of the read is kept: 45 bases, read in frame from the first base. Deletion took 6 bases off V and 4 bases off J, with a span of 16 bases between the germline ends. Interpreted using the paper, the time point label stands for: baseline before first vaccination. The sample's treatment or condition label, in plain terms: meningococcal conjugate vaccine given as trial control. Samples from vaccinated people were obtained from the UK trials COV001 and COV002, which included a single-blind randomized controlled phase 2/3 trial of AZD1222 (ChAdOx1 nCoV-19) in healthy adults. For TCRbeta chain sequencing, PBMC samples were collected from trial participants at day 0 and at day 28 after the second dose. The CDR3 regions of human TCRbeta chains were subjected to immunosequencing. Per the authors' processing: TCRs in the repertoires were matched against a reference library of SARS-CoV-2-specific TCRs that had been generated with the MIRA antigen-specificity platform. Breadth meant the fraction of unique TCRs that were SARS-CoV-2-associated, whereas depth meant the fraction of total T cells that were SARS-CoV-2-associated. Using the MIRA data, each spike-specific TCR was assigned both to the spike region to which the TCR was reactive and to a CD4 or CD8 class. Log10-transformed breadth and depth values were compared by one-way ANOVA with Sidak's multiple comparisons tests. Not all clones reach the TCRdb copy of this immuneACCESS table, which keeps in-frame sequences only. Checked studies attribute under half of the gap to unresolved V genes and leave the rest unexplained. The DNA was the basis for D and trimming; V, J and clone size are from that table. The sample data list tens of thousands of clones, and under 95% of these were observed just once. The ten largest clones add up to 4% to 6% of the sample.

As regards this clone: Its recognized antigen is unknown. No base qualities exist here, and no much larger clone lies one base off it.

The chain couples TRBV6-5 to TRBJ1-5; TRBD1 might be the D gene, on 5 matching bases. The receptor comes from an adult in good health. The sequences come from peripheral blood, collected on day 0 of MenACWY control vaccination. The DNA sequence is given as TGTGCCAGCAGCCCCGGGGGTGGTGGGAATCAGCCCCAGCATTTT. Its product reads: CASSPGGGGNQPQHF.